These 9 T cell receptor beta chains came from one sample sequenced in a study of T cells in localized non-small cell lung cancer. Produced via immunoSEQ multiplex PCR; TCRdb's table is partial and in-frame only. The sample lists tens of thousands of clones, approximately 82% seen once, with nearly 20% in the top ten. The sequences come from peripheral blood, collected before any cancer treatment. Receptors originate from an older female donor with stage II squamous cell lung carcinoma.

This clone was counted only a few times. The chain carries TRBV30 and TRBJ1-1, with D tentatively TRBD1 (6 bases). CDR1 and CDR2 from the germline V gene are GTSNPN and SVGIG (reference sequence). V shed 2 bases and J shed 4 bases, with 17 bases lying between them. The CDR3 sequence is 15 residues long. The chain's CDR3 is CAWSNPGDGGTEAFF. Written as DNA, the CDR3 is TGTGCCTGGAGTAACCCAGGGGATGGCGGCACTGAAGCTTTCTTT.

This clone was recorded only once. The V gene is TRBV15, the J gene TRBJ2-5, with 8 bases identical to TRBD1. The CDR3 runs 15 residues. The germline V gene encodes CDR1 LNHNV and CDR2 YYDKDF (reference sequence). V was clipped by 2 bases and J by 2 bases; unmatched bases: 4. The CDR3 here is CATSRQQGVQETQYF. For the CDR3, the DNA is TGTGCCACCAGCAGACAACAGGGGGTTCAAGAGACCCAGTACTTC.

The chain couples TRBV5-8 to TRBJ1-4, with D uncertain. V was cut by 1 base and J by 8 bases, with 18 bases left in between. The CDR3 contains 16 residues. Germline CDR1 reads SGHTS; CDR2 reads YDEGEE. For the CDR3, the DNA is TGTGCCAGCAGCTTGCCCGGGGAGAGGTTTGAGGAAAAACTGTTTTTT. Amino acid sequence: CASSLPGERFEEKLFF.

The chain recombines TRBV18 with TRBJ1-1; D gene uncertain. Trimming shortened V by 1 base and J by 4 bases, and 10 bases separated the two germline ends. The CDR3 loop spans 14 amino acids. The germline V gene has CDR1 KGHSH and CDR2 LQKENI. The CDR3 loop reads CASSPLGSGTEAFF. CDR3 DNA: TGTGCCAGCTCACCACTGGGGAGTGGCACTGAAGCTTTCTTT.

V is TRBV6-1 and J is TRBJ1-6; 8 bases match TRBD1. Per germline, CDR1 MNHNS and CDR2 SASEGT. This CDR3 spans 16 amino acids. Losses at the gene ends were 0 bases for V and 7 bases for J; bases not matched to a gene: 5. DNA of the CDR3: TGTGCCAGCAGTGAAGCCAGGGGGCGGCGGAATTCACCCCTCCACTTT. Protein: CASSEARGRRNSPLHF.

The genes are TRBV5-4 and TRBJ1-2, with D possibly matching TRBD1 (6 bases). The V end lost 0 bases, the J end lost 1 base, and 10 bases lay between the germline ends. Germline CDR1 and CDR2: SGHNT and YYREEE (reference sequence). The CDR3 spans 15 residues. CDR3 loop: CASSLAGGLNYGYTF. CDR3 sequence (DNA): TGTGCCAGCAGCTTGGCGGGGGGCCTTAACTATGGCTACACCTTC.

The V and J genes are TRBV4-2 and TRBJ1-2; D is unclear. Trimming left V 3 bases short and J 6 bases short, with 11 bases between. The CDR3 has 13 amino acids. CDR1 is LGHNA, CDR2 YNFKEQ, per germline. DNA of the CDR3: TGTGCCAGCAGCCAGGGAGACAAGAATGGCTACACCTTC. Amino acid sequence: CASSQGDKNGYTF.

The J gene is TRBJ2-7, the V gene TRBV7-2; D may be TRBD1 (5 bases). The CDR3 length is 16 residues. V lost 2 bases, J lost 2 bases, and 16 bases lay in between. CDR1 is SGHTA and CDR2 is FQGNSA in the germline V gene. Written as DNA, the CDR3 is TGTGCCAGCAGCTTATCGGTCCCGGACATAGCCTACGAGCAGTACTTC. Protein product: CASSLSVPDIAYEQYF.

Only one count was recorded for this clone. The chain uses TRBV28 and TRBJ1-5; D is possibly TRBD1 (6 bases). This CDR3 has 14 residues. CDR1 MDHEN and CDR2 SYDVKM come from the germline V gene. V was shortened by 4 bases and J by 8 bases, with 15 bases between the two germline ends. The CDR3 DNA reads TGTGCCAGCAGTTCGGCTCAGGGGAGCAAGCCCCAGCATTTT. As protein: CASSSAQGSKPQHF.